The clone carrying this T cell receptor beta chain was seen once. Its antigen is currently unknown. CDR3 size: 12 residues. Trimming stripped 3 bases from V and 5 bases from J, with 5 bases between. Germline assignment: CDR1 SGHVS and CDR2 FQNEAQ. The data were taken from a study of type 1 regulatory T cells. Study at large: T-allo10 is a Tr1-enriched, alloantigen-specific CD4 T cell product made in vitro.

T-allo10 cells from the graft donor were described as anergic, host-alloantigen-specific, and alloantigen-specific suppressors. TCRdb recomputed calls from the reads with MiXCR, one row per CDR3 protein. The profile covers over 55,000 distinct CDR3 sequences, with about 62% appearing a single time and less than 8.5% taken by the ten largest. The receptor was derived from a human donor in good health. V gene TRBV7-8 combines with J gene TRBJ1-5; D remains ambiguous. Source material: cultured T cells, either the whole culture or a sorted T cell fraction (not recorded which). The sample's subset: Tr1-enriched cell product generated in vitro against host alloantigens. The CDR3 spells CASSFFDQPQHF. The CDR3 region has the DNA TGTGCCAGCAGCTTTTTTGATCAGCCCCAGCATTTT.